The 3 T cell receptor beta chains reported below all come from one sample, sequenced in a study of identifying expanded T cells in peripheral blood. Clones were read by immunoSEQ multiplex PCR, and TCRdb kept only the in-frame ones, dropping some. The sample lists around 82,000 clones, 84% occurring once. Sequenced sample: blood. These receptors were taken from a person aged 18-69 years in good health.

The CDR3 bases are TGTGCCAGCAGCTTTAACAGAGGGAAGAACACTGAAGCTTTCTTT. Protein: CASSFNRGKNTEAFF. The rearrangement links TRBV7-9 to TRBJ1-1; no clear D. Between the trimmed V and J ends, which lost 3 bases and 1 base, there was a span of 12 bases. The CDR3 extends over 15 amino acids. Germline V gene sequence: CDR1 SEHNR, CDR2 FQNEAQ (reference sequence).

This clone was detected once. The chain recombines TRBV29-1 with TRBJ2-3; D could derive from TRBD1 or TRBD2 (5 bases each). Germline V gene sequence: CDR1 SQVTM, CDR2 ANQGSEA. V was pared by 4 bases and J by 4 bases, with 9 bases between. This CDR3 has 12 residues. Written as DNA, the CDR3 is TGCAGCGTTGGGGGGATCCCAGATACGCAGTATTTT. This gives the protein CSVGGIPDTQYF.

The CDR3 region is CASSPSSGSLYEQYF. The CDR3 DNA reads as TGTGCCAGCAGTCCATCTAGCGGGAGTCTTTACGAGCAGTACTTC. The gene calls are TRBV27 and TRBJ2-7; 10 nucleotides agree with TRBD2. The CDR3 is made up of 15 amino acids. Germline CDR1 reads MNHEY; CDR2 reads SMNVEV (reference sequence). Unmatched junction bases numbered 8, after V lost 5 bases and J lost 4 bases.